These T cell receptor beta chains were read from a single sample in a study of T cells in tumors after PD-1 blockade. TCRdb's table, derived via immunoSEQ multiplex PCR, lists solely in-frame clones and lacks some. The repertoire has around 34,000 clones, 73% of them found once; the top ten carry around 40%. Here the sequenced sample was PBMCs, taken after anti-PD-1 treatment. These receptor sequences come from a human donor with basal cell carcinoma. Each CDR3 is given with its conserved first and last residue. The order of the fields is V gene, clone size, D gene, J gene, CDR3 protein, CDR3 DNA. D genes are given only for firm matches. For some rows the clone size is stated as once, few or many, or as a class when expanded; others skip it.

V gene: TRBV10-3
clone size: NA
D gene: TRBD2
J gene: TRBJ2-1
CDR3 protein: CAISNLAGGGNEQFF
CDR3 DNA: TGTGCCATCAGCAACCTAGCGGGAGGGGGGAATGAGCAGTTCTTC

V gene: TRBV7-2
clone size: NA
D gene: NA
J gene: TRBJ1-1
CDR3 protein: CASTPRASNTEAFF
CDR3 DNA: TGTGCCAGCACACCACGGGCGTCGAACACTGAAGCTTTCTTT

V gene: TRBV2
clone size: few
D gene: NA
J gene: TRBJ1-2
CDR3 protein: CASSEGVRANYGYTF
CDR3 DNA: TGTGCCAGCAGTGAAGGGGTTAGGGCGAACTATGGCTACACCTTC

V gene: TRBV7-9
clone size: few
D gene: TRBD1
J gene: TRBJ1-1
CDR3 protein: CASSPGTGGRIREAFF
CDR3 DNA: TGTGCCAGCAGCCCAGGGACAGGGGGTAGAATTCGGGAAGCTTTCTTT

V gene: TRBV7-9
clone size: NA
D gene: NA
J gene: TRBJ2-3
CDR3 protein: CASSSQALQYF
CDR3 DNA: TGTGCCAGCAGCTCCCAGGCGTTGCAGTATTTT

V gene: TRBV5-1
clone size: NA
D gene: NA
J gene: TRBJ2-5
CDR3 protein: CASSLMTPGETQYF
CDR3 DNA: TGCGCCAGCAGCTTGATGACCCCCGGGGAGACCCAGTACTTC

V gene: TRBV6-1
clone size: few
D gene: TRBD2
J gene: TRBJ2-2
CDR3 protein: CASSERSLAGYTGELFF
CDR3 DNA: TGTGCCAGCAGTGAAAGGTCGCTAGCGGGGTACACCGGGGAGCTGTTTTTT

V gene: TRBV18
clone size: few
D gene: NA
J gene: TRBJ2-4
CDR3 protein: CASSQGDKNIQYF
CDR3 DNA: TGTGCCAGCTCACAGGGTGACAAAAACATTCAGTACTTC

V gene: TRBV15
clone size: NA
D gene: TRBD2
J gene: TRBJ2-1
CDR3 protein: CATSRGSSGGAYNEQFF
CDR3 DNA: TGTGCCACCAGCCGTGGGTCTAGCGGGGGGGCCTACAATGAGCAGTTCTTC

V gene: TRBV6-5
clone size: NA
D gene: NA
J gene: TRBJ2-7
CDR3 protein: CASSLAGKAYEQYF
CDR3 DNA: TGTGCCAGCAGTTTGGCAGGGAAGGCCTACGAGCAGTACTTC

V gene: TRBV6-4
clone size: NA
D gene: NA
J gene: TRBJ2-1
CDR3 protein: CASRTLNEQFF
CDR3 DNA: TGTGCCAGCAGGACCCTCAATGAGCAGTTCTTC

V gene: TRBV6-1
clone size: NA
D gene: NA
J gene: TRBJ1-5
CDR3 protein: CASSDPFRNQPQHF
CDR3 DNA: TGTGCCAGCAGTGACCCTTTTCGCAATCAGCCCCAGCATTTT

V gene: TRBV19
clone size: NA
D gene: TRBD1
J gene: TRBJ2-3
CDR3 protein: CATCATGGADTQYF
CDR3 DNA: TGTGCCACTTGCGCGACAGGGGGCGCAGATACGCAGTATTTT

V gene: TRBV11-3
clone size: NA
D gene: TRBD1
J gene: TRBJ2-1
CDR3 protein: CASGQGPWNEQFF
CDR3 DNA: TGTGCCAGCGGACAGGGCCCCTGGAATGAGCAGTTCTTC

V gene: TRBV5-1
clone size: NA
D gene: NA
J gene: TRBJ2-1
CDR3 protein: CASSGGLDNEQFF
CDR3 DNA: TGCGCCAGCAGCGGGGGACTCGACAATGAGCAGTTCTTC

V gene: TRBV14
clone size: NA
D gene: NA
J gene: TRBJ1-2
CDR3 protein: CASSPRGGDGYTF
CDR3 DNA: TGTGCCAGCAGCCCAAGGGGGGGTGATGGCTACACCTTC

V gene: TRBV5-8
clone size: large
D gene: TRBD2
J gene: TRBJ2-1
CDR3 protein: CASSSLASGLGDEQFF
CDR3 DNA: TGTGCCAGCAGCTCACTAGCGTCGGGATTAGGAGATGAGCAGTTCTTC

V gene: TRBV7-2
clone size: NA
D gene: TRBD2
J gene: TRBJ2-3
CDR3 protein: CASTTSGRGNTQYF
CDR3 DNA: TGTGCCAGCACTACTAGCGGTCGAGGGAATACGCAGTATTTT

V gene: TRBV6-2/TRBV6-3
clone size: NA
D gene: NA
J gene: TRBJ1-5
CDR3 protein: CASSPPGRRSNQPQHF
CDR3 DNA: TGTGCCAGCAGCCCCCCTGGGCGACGGAGCAATCAGCCCCAGCATTTT

V gene: TRBV27
clone size: NA
D gene: TRBD2
J gene: TRBJ2-1
CDR3 protein: CATLGGAGWYNEQFF
CDR3 DNA: TGTGCCACCCTCGGGGGGGCAGGGTGGTACAATGAGCAGTTCTTC

V gene: TRBV30
clone size: NA
D gene: NA
J gene: TRBJ1-3
CDR3 protein: CACHHDHGTGNTIYF
CDR3 DNA: TGTGCCTGCCACCACGACCACGGGACTGGAAACACCATATATTTT

V gene: TRBV15
clone size: NA
D gene: NA
J gene: TRBJ2-5
CDR3 protein: CATSREGVVETQYF
CDR3 DNA: TGTGCCACCAGCAGAGAGGGGGTTGTAGAGACCCAGTACTTC

V gene: TRBV20-1
clone size: NA
D gene: NA
J gene: TRBJ1-1
CDR3 protein: CSASAQWENTEAFF
CDR3 DNA: TGCAGTGCTAGTGCCCAATGGGAGAACACTGAAGCTTTCTTT

V gene: TRBV7-6
clone size: NA
D gene: TRBD1
J gene: TRBJ2-2
CDR3 protein: CASSLRGPGTGELFF
CDR3 DNA: TGTGCCAGCAGCTTAAGGGGGCCTGGGACCGGGGAGCTGTTTTTT

V gene: TRBV6-2/TRBV6-3
clone size: NA
D gene: TRBD1
J gene: TRBJ2-7
CDR3 protein: CASSYPRTGQSYEQYF
CDR3 DNA: TGTGCCAGCAGTTACCCTCGGACAGGACAATCCTACGAGCAGTACTTC

V gene: TRBV28
clone size: NA
D gene: TRBD2
J gene: TRBJ2-1
CDR3 protein: CASSLLAGGQFF
CDR3 DNA: TGTGCCAGCAGTTTACTAGCGGGCGGGCAGTTCTTC

V gene: TRBV5-1
clone size: NA
D gene: NA
J gene: TRBJ2-1
CDR3 protein: CASIGDGTPYNEQFF
CDR3 DNA: TGCGCCAGCATTGGCGACGGGACTCCCTACAATGAGCAGTTCTTC

V gene: TRBV24-1
clone size: NA
D gene: TRBD2
J gene: TRBJ2-2
CDR3 protein: CATSDRGLASGELFF
CDR3 DNA: TGTGCCACCAGTGATCGAGGACTAGCGTCCGGGGAGCTGTTTTTT

V gene: TRBV15
clone size: NA
D gene: NA
J gene: TRBJ2-1
CDR3 protein: CATSSGTINEQFF
CDR3 DNA: TGTGCCACCAGCAGTGGGACAATCAATGAGCAGTTCTTC

V gene: TRBV27
clone size: NA
D gene: TRBD1
J gene: TRBJ2-3
CDR3 protein: CASSFALTRQGIASTDTQYF
CDR3 DNA: TGTGCCAGCAGTTTCGCCCTTACCCGACAGGGGATCGCGAGCACAGATACGCAGTATTTT

V gene: TRBV5-4
clone size: NA
D gene: TRBD1
J gene: TRBJ2-7
CDR3 protein: CASSWGQGGFDEQYF
CDR3 DNA: TGTGCCAGCAGCTGGGGACAGGGGGGGTTCGACGAGCAGTACTTC

V gene: TRBV5-1
clone size: once
D gene: TRBD1
J gene: TRBJ2-7
CDR3 protein: CASSLAGGTSSYEQYF
CDR3 DNA: TGCGCCAGCAGCTTGGCAGGGGGTACGAGCTCCTACGAGCAGTACTTC

V gene: TRBV19
clone size: NA
D gene: NA
J gene: TRBJ1-2
CDR3 protein: CASSPRMTRGYGYTF
CDR3 DNA: TGTGCCAGTTCCCCCCGAATGACAAGGGGCTATGGCTACACCTTC

V gene: TRBV18
clone size: NA
D gene: TRBD1
J gene: TRBJ1-1
CDR3 protein: CASSRATGATEAFF
CDR3 DNA: TGTGCCAGCTCAAGGGCGACAGGGGCCACTGAAGCTTTCTTT

V gene: TRBV28
clone size: few
D gene: TRBD1
J gene: TRBJ1-3
CDR3 protein: CASSMIRDRGSGNTIYF
CDR3 DNA: TGTGCCAGCAGTATGATCCGGGACAGGGGCTCTGGAAACACCATATATTTT

V gene: TRBV5-8
clone size: NA
D gene: TRBD1
J gene: TRBJ2-1
CDR3 protein: CASSLGSGGDEQFF
CDR3 DNA: TGTGCCAGCAGCTTGGGGTCAGGGGGCGATGAGCAGTTCTTC

V gene: TRBV9
clone size: NA
D gene: TRBD2
J gene: TRBJ2-1
CDR3 protein: CASSPRLAENEQFF
CDR3 DNA: TGTGCCAGCAGCCCCCGACTAGCGGAGAATGAGCAGTTCTTC

V gene: TRBV2
clone size: few
D gene: NA
J gene: TRBJ1-1
CDR3 protein: CASKREMNTEAFF
CDR3 DNA: TGTGCCAGCAAAAGGGAGATGAACACTGAAGCTTTCTTT

V gene: TRBV10-3
clone size: NA
D gene: NA
J gene: TRBJ2-7
CDR3 protein: CAIGLRDEQYF
CDR3 DNA: TGTGCCATCGGGTTAAGGGACGAGCAGTACTTC

V gene: TRBV5-1
clone size: NA
D gene: NA
J gene: TRBJ1-2
CDR3 protein: CASSLDTDPYGYTF
CDR3 DNA: TGCGCCAGCAGCTTGGATACGGATCCCTATGGCTACACCTTC

V gene: TRBV27
clone size: few
D gene: TRBD1
J gene: TRBJ1-2
CDR3 protein: CASSSKRDRAVDGYTF
CDR3 DNA: TGTGCCAGCAGTTCCAAGCGGGACAGGGCTGTTGATGGCTACACCTTC

V gene: TRBV4-3
clone size: NA
D gene: NA
J gene: TRBJ2-3
CDR3 protein: CASSQEWGGLGTDTQYF
CDR3 DNA: TGCGCCAGCAGCCAAGAGTGGGGGGGCTTGGGCACAGATACGCAGTATTTT

V gene: TRBV7-9
clone size: NA
D gene: NA
J gene: TRBJ1-2
CDR3 protein: CASSPEAGANYGYTF
CDR3 DNA: TGTGCCAGCAGCCCAGAGGCAGGAGCTAACTATGGCTACACCTTC

V gene: TRBV10-2
clone size: few
D gene: NA
J gene: TRBJ1-5
CDR3 protein: CASSENSNQPQHF
CDR3 DNA: TGCGCCAGCAGTGAGAATAGCAATCAGCCCCAGCATTTT

V gene: TRBV6-5
clone size: NA
D gene: NA
J gene: TRBJ1-1
CDR3 protein: CASSYTTGTEAFF
CDR3 DNA: TGTGCCAGCAGTTACACAACAGGTACTGAAGCTTTCTTT

V gene: TRBV7-2
clone size: NA
D gene: NA
J gene: TRBJ1-4
CDR3 protein: CASRLTATVATNEKLFF
CDR3 DNA: TGTGCCAGCAGACTGACAGCCACCGTTGCAACTAATGAAAAACTGTTTTTT

V gene: TRBV27
clone size: NA
D gene: TRBD2
J gene: TRBJ2-1
CDR3 protein: CASSFRLAGSSYNEQFF
CDR3 DNA: TGTGCCAGCAGTTTTAGACTAGCCGGTAGCTCCTACAATGAGCAGTTCTTC

V gene: TRBV18
clone size: once
D gene: TRBD2
J gene: TRBJ2-1
CDR3 protein: CASSRTSGSQNEQFF
CDR3 DNA: TGTGCCAGCTCTAGGACTAGCGGGAGTCAGAATGAGCAGTTCTTC

V gene: TRBV28
clone size: NA
D gene: NA
J gene: TRBJ2-7
CDR3 protein: CASKEGRYEQYF
CDR3 DNA: TGTGCCAGCAAGGAGGGGAGATACGAGCAGTACTTC

V gene: TRBV4-3
clone size: few
D gene: TRBD1
J gene: TRBJ1-5
CDR3 protein: CASSQSWTGGKGQPQHF
CDR3 DNA: TGCGCCAGCAGCCAATCATGGACAGGGGGAAAGGGGCAGCCCCAGCATTTT

V gene: TRBV14
clone size: NA
D gene: NA
J gene: TRBJ1-1
CDR3 protein: CASSHRTANTEAFF
CDR3 DNA: TGTGCCAGCAGCCACCGGACGGCGAACACTGAAGCTTTCTTT

V gene: TRBV5-4
clone size: once
D gene: NA
J gene: TRBJ1-2
CDR3 protein: CASSFEGRRLYGYTF
CDR3 DNA: TGTGCCAGCAGCTTTGAGGGGCGTAGGTTATATGGCTACACCTTC